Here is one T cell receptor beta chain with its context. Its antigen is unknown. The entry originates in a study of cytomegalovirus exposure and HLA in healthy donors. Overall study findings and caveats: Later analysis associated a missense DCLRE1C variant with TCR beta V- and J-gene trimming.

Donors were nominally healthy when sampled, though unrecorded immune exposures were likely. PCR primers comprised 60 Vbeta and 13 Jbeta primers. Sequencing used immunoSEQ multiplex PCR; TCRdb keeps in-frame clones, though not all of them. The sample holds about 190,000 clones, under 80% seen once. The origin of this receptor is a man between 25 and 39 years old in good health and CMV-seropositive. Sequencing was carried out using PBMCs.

This CDR3 is CASSPPGQAQYGAFF. The DNA for the CDR3 is TGTGCCAGCTCACCACCGGGACAGGCGCAATACGGAGCTTTCTTT. The gene calls are TRBV18 and TRBJ1-1, with 8 bases identical to TRBD1. The CDR3 totals 15 residues. The germline CDR1 and CDR2 sequences are KGHSH and LQKENI. Trimming took 0 bases from V and 10 from J; bases not matched to a gene: 10.